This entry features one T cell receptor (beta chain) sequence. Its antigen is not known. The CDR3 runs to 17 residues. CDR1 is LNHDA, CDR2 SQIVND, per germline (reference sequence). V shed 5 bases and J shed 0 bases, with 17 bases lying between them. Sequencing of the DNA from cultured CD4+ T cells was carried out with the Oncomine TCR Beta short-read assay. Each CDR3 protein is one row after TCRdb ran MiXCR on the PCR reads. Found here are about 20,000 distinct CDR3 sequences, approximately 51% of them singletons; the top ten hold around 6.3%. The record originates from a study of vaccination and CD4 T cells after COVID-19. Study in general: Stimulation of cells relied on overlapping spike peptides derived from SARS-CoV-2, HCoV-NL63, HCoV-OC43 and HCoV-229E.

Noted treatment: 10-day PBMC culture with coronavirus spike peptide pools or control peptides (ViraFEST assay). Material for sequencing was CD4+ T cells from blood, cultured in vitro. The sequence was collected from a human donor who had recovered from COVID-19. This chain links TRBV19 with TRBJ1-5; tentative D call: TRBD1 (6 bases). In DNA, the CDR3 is TGTGCCAGTAGTCTCCGACAGGTGCTCTATAGCAATCAGCCCCAGCATTTT. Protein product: CASSLRQVLYSNQPQHF.